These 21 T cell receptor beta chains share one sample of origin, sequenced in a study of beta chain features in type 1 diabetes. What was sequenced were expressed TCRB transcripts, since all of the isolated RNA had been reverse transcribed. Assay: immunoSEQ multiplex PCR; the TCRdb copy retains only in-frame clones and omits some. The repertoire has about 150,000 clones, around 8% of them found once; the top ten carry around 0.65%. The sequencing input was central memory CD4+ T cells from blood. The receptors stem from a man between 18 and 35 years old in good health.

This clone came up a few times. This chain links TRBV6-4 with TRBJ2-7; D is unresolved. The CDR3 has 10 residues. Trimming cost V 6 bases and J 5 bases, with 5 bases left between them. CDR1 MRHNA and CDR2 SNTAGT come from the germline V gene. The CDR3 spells CASRRDEQYF. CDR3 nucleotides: TGTGCCAGCAGGAGAGACGAGCAGTACTTC.

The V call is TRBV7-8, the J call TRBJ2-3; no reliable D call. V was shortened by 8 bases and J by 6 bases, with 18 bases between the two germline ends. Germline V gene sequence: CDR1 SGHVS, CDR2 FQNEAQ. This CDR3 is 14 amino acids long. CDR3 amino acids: CASRPSGPRDTQYF. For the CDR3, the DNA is TGTGCCAGCCGCCCAAGTGGTCCCCGGGATACGCAGTATTTT.

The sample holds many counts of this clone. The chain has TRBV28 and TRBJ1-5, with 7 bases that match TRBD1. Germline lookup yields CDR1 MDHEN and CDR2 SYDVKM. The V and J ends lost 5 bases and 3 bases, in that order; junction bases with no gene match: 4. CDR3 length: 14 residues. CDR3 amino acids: CASSTGQINQPQHF. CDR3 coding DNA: TGTGCCAGCAGTACGGGACAGATCAATCAGCCCCAGCATTTT.

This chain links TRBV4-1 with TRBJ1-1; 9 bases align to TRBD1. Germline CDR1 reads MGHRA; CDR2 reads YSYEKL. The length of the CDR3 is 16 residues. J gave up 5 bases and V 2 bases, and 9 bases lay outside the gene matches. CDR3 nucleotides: TGCGCCAGCAGCCAAAACCCGGGACAGGGAGGAACTGAAGCTTTCTTT. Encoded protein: CASSQNPGQGGTEAFF.

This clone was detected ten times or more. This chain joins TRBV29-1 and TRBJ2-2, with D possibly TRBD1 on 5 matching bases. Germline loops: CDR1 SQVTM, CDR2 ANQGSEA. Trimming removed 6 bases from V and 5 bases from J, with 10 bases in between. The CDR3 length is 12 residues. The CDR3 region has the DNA TGCAGCGTCCACGCAGGGACCGGGGAGCTGTTTTTT. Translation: CSVHAGTGELFF.

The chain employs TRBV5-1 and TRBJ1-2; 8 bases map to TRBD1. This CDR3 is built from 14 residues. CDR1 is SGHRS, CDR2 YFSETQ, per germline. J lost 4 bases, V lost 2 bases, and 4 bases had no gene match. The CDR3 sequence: CASSFDRGRYGYTF. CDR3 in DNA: TGCGCCAGCAGCTTCGACAGGGGTCGCTATGGCTACACCTTC.

The chain's CDR3 is CASSLQSGDYGYTF. The CDR3 region has the DNA TGTGCCAGCAGTTTACAATCAGGGGACTATGGCTACACCTTC. The rearrangement links TRBV28 to TRBJ1-2; D perhaps matches TRBD1 (6 bases). The CDR3 runs to 14 residues. Germline V CDR1 and CDR2: MDHEN, SYDVKM. V was shortened by 2 bases and J by 3 bases, with 10 bases between the two germline ends.

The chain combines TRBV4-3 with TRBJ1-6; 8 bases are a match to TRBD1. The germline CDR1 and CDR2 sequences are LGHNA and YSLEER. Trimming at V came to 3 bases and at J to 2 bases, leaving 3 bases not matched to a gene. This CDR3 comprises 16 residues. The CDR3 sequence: CASSHDRGAYNSPLHF. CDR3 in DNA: TGCGCCAGCAGCCATGACAGGGGAGCCTATAATTCACCCCTCCACTTT.

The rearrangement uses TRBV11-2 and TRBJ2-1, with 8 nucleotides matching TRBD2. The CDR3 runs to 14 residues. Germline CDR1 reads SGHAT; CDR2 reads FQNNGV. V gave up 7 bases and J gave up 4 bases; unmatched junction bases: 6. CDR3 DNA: TGTGCCAGCATGGGGACTAGGGGTTACAATGAGCAGTTCTTC. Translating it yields CASMGTRGYNEQFF.

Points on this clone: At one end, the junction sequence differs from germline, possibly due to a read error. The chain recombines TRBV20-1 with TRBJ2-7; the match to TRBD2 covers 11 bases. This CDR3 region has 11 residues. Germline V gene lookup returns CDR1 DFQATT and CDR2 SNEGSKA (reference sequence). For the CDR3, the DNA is TGTCTAGCGGGAGGTGGCTACGAGCAGTACTTC. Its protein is CLAGGGYEQYF.

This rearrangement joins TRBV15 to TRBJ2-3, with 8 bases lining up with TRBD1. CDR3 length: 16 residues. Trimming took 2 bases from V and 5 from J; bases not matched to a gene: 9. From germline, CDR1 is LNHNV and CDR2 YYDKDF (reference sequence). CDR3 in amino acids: CATSRRQGPSGDTQYF. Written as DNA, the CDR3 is TGTGCCACCAGCAGACGACAGGGGCCCTCCGGAGATACGCAGTATTTT.

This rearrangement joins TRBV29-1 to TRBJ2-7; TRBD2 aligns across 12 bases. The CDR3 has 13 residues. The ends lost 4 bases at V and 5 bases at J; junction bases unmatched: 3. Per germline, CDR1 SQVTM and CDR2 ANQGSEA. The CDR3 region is CSVVTSGSHEQYF. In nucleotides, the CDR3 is TGCAGCGTTGTGACTAGCGGGAGCCACGAGCAGTACTTC.

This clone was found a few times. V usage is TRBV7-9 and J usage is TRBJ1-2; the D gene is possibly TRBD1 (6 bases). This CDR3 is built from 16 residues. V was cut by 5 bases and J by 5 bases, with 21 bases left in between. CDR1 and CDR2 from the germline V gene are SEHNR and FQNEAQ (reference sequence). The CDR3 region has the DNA TGTGCCAGCAGCCCTAGGGGGAGTACCCGGTCATATGGCTACACCTTC. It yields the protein CASSPRGSTRSYGYTF.

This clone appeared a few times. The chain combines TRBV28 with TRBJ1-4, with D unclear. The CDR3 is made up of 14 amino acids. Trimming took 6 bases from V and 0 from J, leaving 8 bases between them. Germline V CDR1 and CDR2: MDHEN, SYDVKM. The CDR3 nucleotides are TGTGCCAGCAGCCCCATTCCAACTAATGAAAAACTGTTTTTT. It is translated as CASSPIPTNEKLFF.

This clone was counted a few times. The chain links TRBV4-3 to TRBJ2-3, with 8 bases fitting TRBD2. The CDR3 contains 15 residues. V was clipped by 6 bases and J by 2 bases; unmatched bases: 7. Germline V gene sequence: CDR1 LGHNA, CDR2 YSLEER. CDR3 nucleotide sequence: TGCGCCAGCAGGATGCGGGGGGCGGTCACAGATACGCAGTATTTT. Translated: CASRMRGAVTDTQYF.

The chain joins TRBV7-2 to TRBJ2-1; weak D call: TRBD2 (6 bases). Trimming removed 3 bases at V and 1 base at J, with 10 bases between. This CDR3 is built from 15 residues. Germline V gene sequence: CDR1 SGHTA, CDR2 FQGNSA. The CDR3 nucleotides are TGTGCCAGCAGCTTCTATGGGACTTCCTACAATGAGCAGTTCTTC. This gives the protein CASSFYGTSYNEQFF.

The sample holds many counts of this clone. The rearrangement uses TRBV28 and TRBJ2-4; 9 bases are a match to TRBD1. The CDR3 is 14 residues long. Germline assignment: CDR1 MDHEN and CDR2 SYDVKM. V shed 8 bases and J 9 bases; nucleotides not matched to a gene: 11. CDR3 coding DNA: TGTGCCAGCCGTATCGGACAGGGGAGAAGCATTCAGTACTTC. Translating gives CASRIGQGRSIQYF. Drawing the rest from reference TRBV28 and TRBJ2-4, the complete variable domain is DVKVTQSSRYLVKRTGEKVFLECVQDMDHENMFWYRQDPGLGLRLIYFSYDVKMKEKGDIPEGYSVSREKKERFSLILESASTNQTSMYLCASRIGQGRSIQYFGAGTRLSVL.

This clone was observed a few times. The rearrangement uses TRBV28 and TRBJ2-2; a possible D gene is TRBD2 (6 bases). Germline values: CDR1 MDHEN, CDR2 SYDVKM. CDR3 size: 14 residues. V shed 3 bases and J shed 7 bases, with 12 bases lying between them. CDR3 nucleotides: TGTGCCAGCAGTTTGGGCGGGGTTAGCGGGGAGCTGTTTTTT. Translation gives CASSLGGVSGELFF.

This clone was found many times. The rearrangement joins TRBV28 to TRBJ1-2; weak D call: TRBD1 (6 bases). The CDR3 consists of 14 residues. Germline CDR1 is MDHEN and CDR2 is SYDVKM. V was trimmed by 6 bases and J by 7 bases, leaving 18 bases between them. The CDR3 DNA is TGTGCCAGCAGCGGTCCAGAGGGGGGGTTTGGCTACACCTTC. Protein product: CASSGPEGGFGYTF.

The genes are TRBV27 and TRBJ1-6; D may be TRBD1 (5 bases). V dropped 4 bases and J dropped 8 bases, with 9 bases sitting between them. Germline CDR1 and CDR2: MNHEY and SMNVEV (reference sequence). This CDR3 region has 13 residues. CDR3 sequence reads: CASSWGRDSPLHF. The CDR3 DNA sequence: TGTGCCAGCAGTTGGGGCAGGGATTCACCCCTCCACTTT.

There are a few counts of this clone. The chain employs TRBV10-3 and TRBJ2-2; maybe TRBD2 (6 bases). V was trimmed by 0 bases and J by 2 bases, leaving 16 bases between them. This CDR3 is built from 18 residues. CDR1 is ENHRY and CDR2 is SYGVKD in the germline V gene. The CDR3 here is CAISESFQGLSNTGELFF. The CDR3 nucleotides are TGTGCCATCAGTGAGTCTTTTCAGGGACTCTCAAACACCGGGGAGCTGTTTTTT.